The T cell receptor (beta chain) described here comes from a study of patients and donors after allogeneic stem cell transplantation (dated by TCRdb to the early 2020s). V is trimmed back by 0 bases and J by 5 bases, and the junction contains 7 bases that no gene match accounts for. Including cysteine and phenylalanine, the CDR3 has 15 amino acids. Here the CDR3 DNA is all that survives: 45 bases in frame from base 1. According to the germline V gene (reference sequence), CDR1 reads SEHNR and CDR2 reads FQNEAQ. Comments on this clonotype: Its binding antigen is unknown. Base qualities are not at hand, and no much larger clone is one base apart.

Preparation of the library involved RT-PCR. Sequenced using a NextSeq 550. TCRdb reworked the public reads: Q25 trimming with fastp, MiXCR clone assembly, productive beta chains retained. Each entry is one CDR3 protein sequence, shown with its most common DNA and genes. The sample has approximately 430,000 distinct CDR3 sequences on record, around 15% of them singletons. The top ten hold roughly 7% of the sample. The sample comprised blood, either unsorted or a sorted T cell fraction (not recorded which). The rearrangement joined TRBV7-9 to TRBJ2-7; 7 central nucleotides agree with TRBD1. The clonotype was recovered from a human donor who was either an allogeneic HSCT recipient or a stem cell or donor lymphocyte infusion donor (not recorded which). It is not recorded whose cells these are; they may come from a transplant donor. CDR3 reads: CASSLAFDRVHEQYF. The DNA is as follows: TGTGCCAGCAGCTTAGCGTTTGACAGGGTGCACGAGCAGTACTTC.